Presented here are 13 T cell receptor beta chains from one specimen sequenced in a study of T cell repertoires in cytomegalovirus infection. Each CDR3 protein gets one entry after TCRdb re-called the reads with MiXCR. The sample yields just under 300,000 distinct CDR3 sequences, about 8.8% seen once. The sequencing input was PBMCs. These TCRs come from a human donor in good health (CMV status not recorded). Some clones in this sample may be carry-over from other donors' samples.

In its sample, this clonotype was seen many times. This chain connects TRBV7-9 to TRBJ1-5; D unclear. There are 15 residues in the CDR3. Per the germline V gene, CDR1 is SEHNR and CDR2 is FQNEAQ (reference sequence). V dropped 0 bases and J dropped 4 bases, with 10 bases sitting between them. The CDR3 DNA reads TGTGCCAGCAGCTTAGCAGGGCTTGAAAATCAGCCCCAGCATTTT. Translation: CASSLAGLENQPQHF.

This clonotype appeared many times. The chain joins TRBV12-3 or TRBV12-4 to TRBJ2-7; TRBD2 matches at 11 bases. This CDR3 contains 15 residues. The junction had 7 bases not matched to a gene; V was cut back by 6 bases and J by 3 bases. For the CDR3, the DNA is TGTGCCAGCAGGCCGACTAGCGGGGACCTCTACGAGCAGTACTTC. Translation gives CASRPTSGDLYEQYF.

This sequence joins TRBV20-1 and TRBJ1-2; a weak D match, TRBD1 (5 bases). V dropped 5 bases and J dropped 8 bases, with 18 bases sitting between them. The CDR3 consists of 13 residues. The germline CDR1 and CDR2 sequences are DFQATT and SNEGSKA (reference sequence). The CDR3 region is CSAEGESRLGYTF. CDR3 coding DNA: TGCAGTGCTGAAGGGGAGTCTAGGTTGGGCTACACCTTC.

This clonotype was seen a handful of times. The chain uses TRBV29-1 and TRBJ1-1; D is unclear. Germline V CDR1 and CDR2: SQVTM, ANQGSEA. The CDR3 spans 12 residues. V was trimmed by 4 bases and J by 1 base, leaving 7 bases between them. The CDR3 DNA sequence: TGCAGCGTTGGATCCTCGAACACTGAAGCTTTCTTT. Its protein product is CSVGSSNTEAFF.

In its sample, this clonotype was seen many times. The V call is TRBV4-3, the J call TRBJ1-1; 7 bases line up with TRBD1. The CDR3 runs 17 residues. The V gene's germline CDR1 is LGHNA and CDR2 YSLEER. V lost 0 bases to trimming and J lost 0 bases; unmatched junction nucleotides: 7. CDR3 region: CASSQDPRGKMNTEAFF. The CDR3 DNA sequence: TGCGCCAGCAGCCAAGATCCCAGGGGGAAAATGAACACTGAAGCTTTCTTT.

This clonotype was recorded many times. J is TRBJ1-5 and V is TRBV7-2, with a weak D call TRBD1 (5 bases). With 2 bases removed from V and 0 bases from J, the gap between germline ends came to 14 bases. Per the germline V gene, CDR1 is SGHTA and CDR2 is FQGNSA. The CDR3 loop spans 17 amino acids. The CDR3 DNA reads TGTGCCAGCAGCTTATGGTTTCGCAGGGATAGCAATCAGCCCCAGCATTTT. It codes for CASSLWFRRDSNQPQHF. Full variable domain (outside the CDR3, taken from reference TRBV7-2 and TRBJ1-5): GAGVSQSPSNKVTEKGKDVELRCDPISGHTALYWYRQSLGQGLEFLIYFQGNSAPDKSGLPSDRFSAERTGGSVSTLTIQRTQQEDSAVYLCASSLWFRRDSNQPQHFGDGTRLSIL.

This clonotype was counted only a few times. This rearrangement joins TRBV20-1 to TRBJ1-1, with a weak D call TRBD1 (6 bases). The CDR3 sequence is 14 residues long. Looked up from germline, CDR1 is DFQATT and CDR2 is SNEGSKA (reference sequence). V was cut by 4 bases and J by 0 bases, with 12 bases left in between. The CDR3 protein is CSAIQGLMNTEAFF. CDR3 nucleotide sequence: TGCAGTGCTATCCAGGGGCTCATGAACACTGAAGCTTTCTTT.

On this clonotype itself: A much more abundant neighbour one base away suggests this may be a read error. The rearrangement links TRBV29-1 to TRBJ1-2; 11 bases are shared with TRBD1. Germline-derived CDR1 and CDR2 are SQVTM and ANQGSEA. CDR3 length equals 13 residues. Unmatched junction bases numbered 2, after V lost 4 bases and J lost 4 bases. The CDR3 DNA is TGCAGCGTTGGTGGGACAGGGGGCTATGGCTACACCTTC. Its translation: CSVGGTGGYGYTF.

This clonotype has ten or more counts. The V and J genes are TRBV7-2 and TRBJ2-3; TRBD1 agrees at 10 bases. V gave up 7 bases and J gave up 3 bases; unmatched junction bases: 4. The germline V gene has CDR1 SGHTA and CDR2 FQGNSA. The CDR3 runs 14 residues. The CDR3 loop reads CASNPGQGTDTQYF. Written as DNA, the CDR3 is TGTGCCAGCAACCCGGGACAGGGGACAGATACGCAGTATTTT. The full variable domain, with the rest looked up from reference TRBV7-2 and TRBJ2-3, is GAGVSQSPSNKVTEKGKDVELRCDPISGHTALYWYRQSLGQGLEFLIYFQGNSAPDKSGLPSDRFSAERTGGSVSTLTIQRTQQEDSAVYLCASNPGQGTDTQYFGPGTRLTVL.

This clonotype was counted many times. V and J are TRBV7-2 and TRBJ1-2; no definite D call. The CDR3 has 12 residues. Deletions cut 4 bases from V and 8 bases from J, with 11 bases between. Germline loops: CDR1 SGHTA, CDR2 FQGNSA. The DNA for the CDR3 is TGTGCCAGCAGCTCGTACCGAGCGGGCTACACCTTC. Translation gives CASSSYRAGYTF. The complete variable domain, with remaining parts taken from reference TRBV7-2 and TRBJ1-2, reads GAGVSQSPSNKVTEKGKDVELRCDPISGHTALYWYRQSLGQGLEFLIYFQGNSAPDKSGLPSDRFSAERTGGSVSTLTIQRTQQEDSAVYLCASSSYRAGYTFGSGTRLTVV.

This chain uses TRBV20-1 with TRBJ1-5; D call uncertain. Trimming left V 4 bases short and J 0 bases short, with 13 bases between. From germline, CDR1 is DFQATT and CDR2 SNEGSKA (reference sequence). The CDR3 loop spans 15 amino acids. The CDR3 region has the DNA TGCAGTGCTAAGAGCAATCGCTATAGCAATCAGCCCCAGCATTTT. It specifies CSAKSNRYSNQPQHF.

This clonotype appeared many times. The rearrangement links TRBV2 to TRBJ2-4; 10 bases are a match to TRBD1. Germline CDR1 SNHLY, CDR2 FYNNEI. The trim removed 7 bases at V and 0 bases at J, leaving 9 bases unmatched. CDR3 size: 17 residues. In nucleotides, the CDR3 is TGTGCCAGCAAACGCGGGGACAGGGGTATAGCCAAAAACATTCAGTACTTC. As protein: CASKRGDRGIAKNIQYF.

This clonotype appeared many times. The chain is built from TRBV2 and TRBJ2-5; D not certain. This CDR3 region has 11 residues. V lost 7 bases and J 1 base, leaving 4 bases between the germline ends. Germline V CDR1 and CDR2: SNHLY, FYNNEI. The CDR3 DNA is TGTGCCAGCACCCTCCAAGAGACCCAGTACTTC. It yields the protein CASTLQETQYF.